What follows are 28 T cell receptor beta chains derived from one specimen sequenced in a study of cytomegalovirus exposure and HLA in healthy donors. Primers: 60 Vbeta forward and 13 Jbeta reverse. The table came from immunoSEQ multiplex PCR; TCRdb's copy has only in-frame clones and leaves some out. This table holds some 120,000 clones, about three quarters found once. Specimen: PBMCs. The receptors were gathered from a woman aged 55-70 years in good health and CMV-seropositive.

This clone was seen only a few times. The genes are TRBV6-5 and TRBJ1-6; 8 nucleotides agree with TRBD1. CDR3 size: 15 residues. With 5 bases clipped from V and 4 bases from J, the junction kept 4 bases outside the gene matches. Germline V lookup: CDR1 MNHEY, CDR2 SVGAGI. The CDR3 reads CASSKTGAYNSPLHF. CDR3 sequence (DNA): TGTGCCAGCAGTAAGACAGGGGCATATAATTCACCCCTCCACTTT.

The J gene is TRBJ1-4, the V gene TRBV21-1; the table gives TRBD1 as D, unverified against the DNA. TRBV21-1 is deemed a pseudogene. This CDR3 contains 12 residues. The CDR3 DNA is TGTGCCAGCAACGACAGGGGGGGGAAACTGTTTTTT. Its translation: CASNDRGGKLFF.

CDR3 sequence (DNA): TGCGCCAGCAGCTTTACGTCCCCCACGACTCGACAGGGCACAGATACGCAGTATTTT. As protein: CASSFTSPTTRQGTDTQYF. The chain is built from TRBV5-1 and TRBJ2-3; the D gene is possibly TRBD1 (6 bases). Germline CDR1 is SGHRS and CDR2 is YFSETQ. The CDR3 runs 19 residues. V was cut by 2 bases and J by 1 base, with 23 bases left in between. Using reference TRBV5-1 and TRBJ2-3 for the parts outside the CDR3, the full variable domain is KAGVTQTPRYLIKTRGQQVTLSCSPISGHRSVSWYQQTPGQGLQFLFEYFSETQRNKGNFPGRFSGRQFSNSRSEMNVSTLELGDSALYLCASSFTSPTTRQGTDTQYFGPGTRLTVL.

This clone was counted only a few times. The chain is built from TRBV9 and TRBJ1-4; 9 nucleotides agree with TRBD1. Germline lookup yields CDR1 SGDLS and CDR2 YYNGEE. The CDR3 consists of 15 residues. V lost 4 bases, J lost 4 bases, and 5 bases stayed unmatched. In DNA, the CDR3 is TGTGCCAGCAGCCCGGACAGGGGCGTTAATGAAAAACTGTTTTTT. It translates to CASSPDRGVNEKLFF.

The genes are TRBV6-6 and TRBJ2-1; tentative D call: TRBD1 (6 bases). This CDR3 spans 16 amino acids. The V gene's germline CDR1 is MNHNY and CDR2 SVGAGI (reference sequence). Deletions cut 2 bases from V and 1 base from J, with 12 bases between. The CDR3 DNA follows: TGTGCCAGCAGTTACCTACAGACAGGTTCCTACAATGAGCAGTTCTTC. This translates into CASSYLQTGSYNEQFF.

The chain couples TRBV7-2 to TRBJ2-2; possible D gene TRBD1, 5 bases. The length of the CDR3 is 15 residues. V was clipped by 2 bases and J by 4 bases, with 11 bases between them. Germline V CDR1 and CDR2: SGHTA, FQGNSA. CDR3 DNA: TGTGCCAGCAGCTTACAGGGCGTAGTCACCGGGGAGCTGTTTTTT. Amino acids: CASSLQGVVTGELFF.

The V call is TRBV5-1, the J call TRBJ2-1; 11 bases are shared with TRBD1. The CDR3 spans 15 residues. The ends lost 4 bases at V and 6 bases at J; junction bases unmatched: 6. Germline V gene sequence: CDR1 SGHRS, CDR2 YFSETQ. The CDR3 loop is CASSPGQGVANEQFF. The CDR3 DNA sequence: TGCGCCAGCAGCCCGGGACAGGGGGTAGCCAATGAGCAGTTCTTC.

The chain links TRBV4-1 to TRBJ2-3, with D tentatively TRBD2 (6 bases). The CDR3 contains 16 residues. Looked up from germline, CDR1 is MGHRA and CDR2 is YSYEKL. Trimming pared 1 base from V and 3 bases from J, leaving 14 bases between. The CDR3 nucleotides are TGCGCCAGCAGCCAAGCGTGGCTAGCGAGGACAGATACGCAGTATTTT. It translates to CASSQAWLARTDTQYF.

This rearrangement joins TRBV11-1 to TRBJ2-2; D is ambiguous. Trimming removed 3 bases from V and 1 base from J, with 6 bases in between. Germline V gives CDR1 SGHAT, CDR2 FQDESV (reference sequence). The CDR3 is 14 residues long. The CDR3 spells CASSLRRNTGELFF. The DNA for the CDR3 is TGTGCCAGCAGCTTGCGGCGGAACACCGGGGAGCTGTTTTTT.

This clone turned up a few times. J is TRBJ1-2 and V is TRBV30; D unresolved. Germline CDR1 reads GTSNPN; CDR2 reads SVGIG (reference sequence). V was shortened by 2 bases and J by 1 base, with 5 bases between the two germline ends. The CDR3 runs to 12 residues. CDR3 in amino acids: CAWSPSNYGYTF. In nucleotides, the CDR3 is TGTGCCTGGAGTCCCAGTAACTATGGCTACACCTTC. Together with reference TRBV30 and TRBJ1-2, the CDR3 gives the full variable domain: SQTIHQWPATLVQPVGSPLSLECTVEGTSNPNLYWYRQAAGRGLQLLFYSVGIGQISSEVPQNLSASRPQDRQFILSSKKLLLSDSGFYLCAWSPSNYGYTFGSGTRLTVV.

The V gene is TRBV6-1, the J gene TRBJ2-7; D unclear. V lost 0 bases and J lost 4, with 7 bases in between. This CDR3 is built from 13 residues. The germline gives CDR1 MNHNS, CDR2 SASEGT. The CDR3 region is CASSEARVYEQYF. As DNA, the CDR3 is TGTGCCAGCAGTGAAGCACGGGTTTACGAGCAGTACTTC.

This chain links TRBV4-1 with TRBJ2-7, with 7 bases fitting TRBD1. The CDR3 extends over 15 amino acids. Germline CDR1 is MGHRA and CDR2 is YSYEKL. The V gene end was trimmed by 1 base and the J gene end by 2 bases; junction bases not matched to a gene: 5. The CDR3 loop reads CASSQVRDSTYEQYF. DNA of the CDR3: TGCGCCAGCAGCCAAGTCCGGGACAGCACCTACGAGCAGTACTTC.

V and J are TRBV11-2 and TRBJ1-2; 8 nucleotides align to TRBD1. The germline V gene has CDR1 SGHAT and CDR2 FQNNGV. This CDR3 is built from 14 residues. The V segment lost 5 bases and the J segment 7 bases; nucleotides outside the gene matches: 9. CDR3 nucleotide sequence: TGTGCCAGCAGCGCATCGACAGGGGCCGGTGGCTACACCTTC. Translated, it gives CASSASTGAGGYTF.

This chain uses TRBV7-2 with TRBJ2-2; weak D call: TRBD2 (6 bases). The V gene lost 2 bases and the J gene lost 7 bases, with 11 bases spanning the gap. Germline V gene lookup returns CDR1 SGHTA and CDR2 FQGNSA. This CDR3 spans 14 amino acids. The CDR3 DNA reads TGTGCCAGCAGCTTAATGGTGGGAGGCGGGGAGCTGTTTTTT. This gives the protein CASSLMVGGGELFF. Full variable domain (outside the CDR3, taken from reference TRBV7-2 and TRBJ2-2): GAGVSQSPSNKVTEKGKDVELRCDPISGHTALYWYRQSLGQGLEFLIYFQGNSAPDKSGLPSDRFSAERTGGSVSTLTIQRTQQEDSAVYLCASSLMVGGGELFFGEGSRLTVL.

This chain connects TRBV7-3 to TRBJ2-1, with 8 bases matching TRBD1. There are 15 residues in the CDR3. Germline V CDR1 and CDR2: SGHTA, FQGTGA. V lost 1 base and J lost 9; bases outside the gene matches: 8. The CDR3 DNA is TGTGCCAGCAGCTTAAAGACAGGGGAATTCACTGAGCAGTTCTTC. The encoded protein is CASSLKTGEFTEQFF. The complete variable domain, with remaining parts taken from reference TRBV7-3 and TRBJ2-1, reads GAGVSQTPSNKVTEKGKYVELRCDPISGHTALYWYRQSLGQGPEFLIYFQGTGAADDSGLPNDRFFAVRPEGSVSTLKIQRTERGDSAVYLCASSLKTGEFTEQFFGPGTRLTVL.

The chain joins TRBV27 to TRBJ2-1; 15 bases align to TRBD2. Germline loops: CDR1 MNHEY, CDR2 SMNVEV (reference sequence). V gave up 3 bases and J gave up 7 bases; unmatched junction bases: 4. This CDR3 is 16 amino acids long. The CDR3 protein is CASSFGTSGRTNEQFF. CDR3 DNA: TGTGCCAGCAGTTTTGGGACTAGCGGGAGGACTAATGAGCAGTTCTTC.

V and J are TRBV9 and TRBJ1-3; the D is unclear. The V end lost 5 bases, the J end lost 1 base, and 16 bases lay between the germline ends. Germline CDR1 reads SGDLS; CDR2 reads YYNGEE. This CDR3 comprises 16 residues. The CDR3 loop is CASSRTTDVSGNTIYF. The CDR3 bases are TGTGCCAGCAGTCGCACCACAGACGTATCTGGAAACACCATATATTTT.

The chain employs TRBV29-1 and TRBJ1-1; 9 bases line up with TRBD1. The V gene end was trimmed by 5 bases and the J gene end by 5 bases; junction bases not matched to a gene: 6. In germline, CDR1 is SQVTM, CDR2 ANQGSEA. The CDR3 sequence is 13 residues long. Here the CDR3 reads CSVYDRGRTEAFF. Written as DNA, the CDR3 is TGCAGCGTTTACGACAGGGGGAGGACTGAAGCTTTCTTT.

The CDR3 bases are TGTGCCAGCAGCCCCGGGACAGGGGGCACTGAAGCTTTCTTT. Translating it yields CASSPGTGGTEAFF. V gene TRBV7-2 combines with J gene TRBJ1-1; 11 bases are a match to TRBD1. Germline-derived CDR1 and CDR2 are SGHTA and FQGNSA. The J segment lost 4 bases and the V segment lost 5 bases, leaving 3 bases of the junction unmatched. The CDR3 consists of 14 residues.

CDR3 DNA: TGTGCCAGCAGTTACTCGATGGCAGACTTCGGCTACACCTTC. Amino acids: CASSYSMADFGYTF. The chain couples TRBV6-5 to TRBJ1-2; D is ambiguous. Germline-derived CDR1 and CDR2 are MNHEY and SVGAGI. Trimming cost V 0 bases and J 8 bases, with 13 bases left between them. The CDR3 is 14 residues long.

In this sample, this clone turned up a few times. J is TRBJ2-2 and V is TRBV6-6; D is possibly TRBD2 (5 bases). The CDR3 is 16 residues long. Trimming stripped 8 bases from V and 5 bases from J, with 21 bases between. CDR1 and CDR2 (germline): MNHNY, SVGAGI (reference sequence). This chain's CDR3 is CASRDIEGVGTGELFF. In nucleotides, the CDR3 is TGTGCCAGCCGAGATATCGAGGGAGTCGGAACCGGGGAGCTGTTTTTT.

V is TRBV19 and J is TRBJ1-1, with TRBD1 matching over 7 bases. The CDR3 consists of 15 residues. The V gene's germline CDR1 is LNHDA and CDR2 SQIVND (reference sequence). The V gene end was trimmed by 6 bases and the J gene end by 7 bases; junction bases not matched to a gene: 14. CDR3 loop: CASRRGPTGEGEAFF. CDR3 bases: TGTGCCAGTAGGCGAGGTCCTACAGGGGAAGGTGAAGCTTTCTTT.

This clone occurred once. The V gene is TRBV6-1, the J gene TRBJ2-3, with 10 bases identical to TRBD2. The CDR3 runs to 15 residues. Germline loops: CDR1 MNHNS, CDR2 SASEGT. The ends lost 2 bases at V and 4 bases at J; junction bases unmatched: 3. CDR3 protein: CASSEPSGSADTQYF. The CDR3 nucleotides are TGTGCCAGCAGTGAACCTAGCGGGAGCGCAGATACGCAGTATTTT.

The V call is TRBV10-2, the J call TRBJ1-1; no firm D call. The CDR3 has 14 residues. Germline CDR1 WSHSY, CDR2 SAAADI. With 2 bases removed from V and 5 bases from J, the gap between germline ends came to 12 bases. CDR3 DNA: TGCGCCAGCAGTGAGATGTCCCCGAGGACTGAAGCTTTCTTT. It is translated as CASSEMSPRTEAFF.

This chain joins TRBV9 and TRBJ2-1; TRBD2 aligns across 9 bases. Unmatched junction bases numbered 0, after V lost 1 base and J lost 7 bases. The CDR3 runs 13 residues. CDR1 is SGDLS, CDR2 YYNGEE, per germline. The CDR3 sequence is CASSVLAGNEQFF. CDR3 sequence (DNA): TGTGCCAGCAGCGTACTAGCGGGGAATGAGCAGTTCTTC.

This rearrangement joins TRBV7-6 to TRBJ1-1; the match to TRBD1 covers 7 bases. The CDR3 covers 16 residues. Germline CDR1 SGHVS, CDR2 FNYEAQ. V dropped 5 bases and J dropped 1; count of bases not matched to a gene: 10. In DNA, the CDR3 is TGTGCCAGCAGCCCGGATAAGGGACAGAAGAACACTGAAGCTTTCTTT. This sequence encodes CASSPDKGQKNTEAFF.

The chain carries TRBV6-6 and TRBJ1-1; D not certain. The CDR3 contains 13 residues. CDR1 is MNHNY and CDR2 is SVGAGI in the germline V gene (reference sequence). V lost 0 bases and J lost 3, with 5 bases in between. CDR3: CASSYSDYTEAFF. The CDR3 nucleotides read TGTGCCAGCAGTTACTCCGACTACACTGAAGCTTTCTTT.

V gene TRBV11-2 combines with J gene TRBJ1-2; D perhaps matches TRBD1 (5 bases). Germline V gene data show CDR1 as SGHAT and CDR2 as FQNNGV. CDR3 length: 16 residues. Trimming shortened V by 2 bases and J by 7 bases, and 20 bases separated the two germline ends. The CDR3 DNA is TGTGCCAGCAGCTTAAATCGCGGGGGTTTACCAAGTGGCTACACCTTC. It specifies CASSLNRGGLPSGYTF.